Listed below are T cell receptor beta chains from one sample, sequenced in a study of T-cell memory formation after mild COVID-19. TCRdb re-called the 5' RACE reads through MiXCR, storing one row per CDR3 protein. The sample has roughly 600,000 distinct CDR3 sequences, roughly 17% seen once. The sample taken for sequencing was PBMCs or a T cell subset sorted from them (not recorded which). The receptor set was obtained from an adult woman who had mild COVID-19 (a few samples of this study predate the infection). Cell type and time point are not known. Both conserved end residues are trimmed from each CDR3. Size tells how often a clone was seen (once, few, many) or the class of an expanded clone, and some rows leave it out.

12 TRBJ2-1 TRBV5-1 many ASRSTGGSNEQF
11 TRBJ2-7 TRBV24-1 few AIRRGSSYEQY
14 TRBJ2-3 TRBV7-9 NA ASSLWSGGSTDTQY
13 TRBJ2-3 TRBV4-3 few ASSQEGSSTDTQY
12 TRBJ1-2 TRBV20-1 few SARRGRETYGYT
11 TRBJ1-5 TRBV28 NA ASSRHSERTQH
15 TRBJ2-3 TRBV4-1 NA ASSQTGTSGGTDTQY
12 TRBJ2-7 TRBV20-1 many SARSGGKSYEQY
11 TRBJ2-7 TRBV7-3 NA ASSLSTVYEQY
18 TRBJ2-5 TRBV20-1 many SARGSGGATLRVIGETQY
16 TRBJ2-2 TRBV24-1 NA ATSETRTLAGDTGELF
13 TRBJ2-1 TRBV7-2 many ASSPGRDTYNEQF
15 TRBJ1-1 TRBV11-2 NA ASSLNYPGRKNTEAF
13 TRBJ2-5 TRBV11-2 NA ASRSTGGWGETQY
10 TRBJ1-4 TRBV20-1 NA SARSVNEKLF
13 TRBJ2-7 TRBV5-5 few ASSLGTGFSYEQY
14 TRBJ2-7 TRBV18 few ASSPFWTSGSYEQY
13 TRBJ2-1 TRBV12-3/TRBV12-4 NA ASRSGTSDFREQF
12 TRBJ1-2 TRBV11-2 NA ASRPPGRGYGYT
15 TRBJ2-1 TRBV5-1 NA ASSQPSGSGGIYEQF
13 TRBJ2-1 TRBV5-1 NA ASSFRDPSYNEQF
11 TRBJ1-2 TRBV24-1 once ATSDAGLRGYT
14 TRBJ2-3 TRBV4-2 many ASSVGTSGDTDTQY
14 TRBJ2-1 TRBV5-1 NA ASSLAGQGSYNEQF
13 TRBJ1-2 TRBV14 few ASSLRSGANYGYT
13 TRBJ1-4 TRBV7-2 NA ASSEQGGTNEKLF
12 TRBJ2-1 TRBV6-6 few ASATGTGYNEQF
11 TRBJ2-2 TRBV3-1 few ACYRENTGELF
12 TRBJ1-2 TRBV10-2 NA ASSEVGQSYGYT
12 TRBJ2-7 TRBV6-5 NA ASREDRGPYEQY
13 TRBJ2-3 TRBV7-9 NA ASSAQGGVTDTQY
12 TRBJ2-7 TRBV5-6 many ASSLGAVPSGQY
11 TRBJ1-2 TRBV5-1 few ASSLQAREGYT
9 TRBJ1-2 TRBV29-1 NA SVGQTYGYT
11 TRBJ2-1 TRBV30 NA AWSLTSGGEQF
13 TRBJ2-7 TRBV7-8 few ASSLLDRQVHEQY
16 TRBJ1-1 TRBV10-3 few AIREPGHRKLMNTEAF
10 TRBJ1-2 TRBV30 NA AWRDLNYGYT
13 TRBJ1-6 TRBV11-2 NA ASSLTQGFNSPLH
14 TRBJ2-1 TRBV5-1 few ASSSGPQSGYNEQF
12 TRBJ2-7 TRBV3-1 few ASSLRGTSPEQY
12 TRBJ2-7 TRBV29-1 few SVQGGGSSYEQY
13 TRBJ2-2 TRBV5-8 few ASDVYYRNTGELF
15 TRBJ2-1 TRBV7-2 NA ASSLGLDRAPYNEQF
13 TRBJ1-1 TRBV29-1 NA TETQGFVGNTEAF
13 TRBJ2-6 TRBV12-3/TRBV12-4 many ASTLTESGANVLT
13 TRBJ2-5 TRBV7-3 NA ASSRSGGYQETQY
13 TRBJ2-3 TRBV7-9 once ASSLGRVSTDTQY
14 TRBJ2-1 TRBV12-3/TRBV12-4 many ASSLAGGSPHNEQF
14 TRBJ2-7 TRBV9 NA ASSVPGLAGATEQY
12 TRBJ1-1 TRBV18 few ASSPFKGPTEAF
17 TRBJ2-4 TRBV4-3 few ASSQGTVLAGPGKNIQY
12 TRBJ2-3 TRBV10-3 few AIKAGLSTDTQY
15 TRBJ2-3 TRBV7-9 NA ASSLAEAGVGTDTQY